This TCR beta chain was observed in a study of shared clonotypes between healthy human individuals. Trimming cost V 1 base and J 2 bases, with 13 bases left between them. This CDR3 has 15 residues. Germline lookup yields CDR1 GTSNPN and CDR2 SVGIG (reference sequence). Produced via immunoSEQ multiplex PCR; TCRdb's table is partial and in-frame only. This table holds about 2.3 million clones, approximately 95% found once. The chain uses TRBV30 and TRBJ2-3; the D is unclear. This clonotype was obtained from a man aged 18 to 30 in good health. Some clones in this sample may be carry-over from other donors' samples. Sequencing was carried out using naive CD4+ T cells from PBMCs. The subset: CD45RA+ positively selected. In nucleotides, the CDR3 is TGTGCCTGGAGTGATTTGGGCAGCTCCACAGATACGCAGTATTTT. Amino acid sequence: CAWSDLGSSTDTQYF.